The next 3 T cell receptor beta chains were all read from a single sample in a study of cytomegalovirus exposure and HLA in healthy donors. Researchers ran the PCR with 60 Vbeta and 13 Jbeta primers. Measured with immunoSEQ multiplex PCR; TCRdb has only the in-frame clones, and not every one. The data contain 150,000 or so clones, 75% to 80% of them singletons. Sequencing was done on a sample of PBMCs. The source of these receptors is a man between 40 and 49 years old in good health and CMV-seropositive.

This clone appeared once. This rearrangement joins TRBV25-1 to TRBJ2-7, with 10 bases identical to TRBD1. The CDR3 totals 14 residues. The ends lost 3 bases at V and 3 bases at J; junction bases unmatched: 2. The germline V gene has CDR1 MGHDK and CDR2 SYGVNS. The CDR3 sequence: CASSEGQGNYEQYF. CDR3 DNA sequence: TGTGCCAGCAGTGAGGGACAGGGGAACTACGAGCAGTACTTC.

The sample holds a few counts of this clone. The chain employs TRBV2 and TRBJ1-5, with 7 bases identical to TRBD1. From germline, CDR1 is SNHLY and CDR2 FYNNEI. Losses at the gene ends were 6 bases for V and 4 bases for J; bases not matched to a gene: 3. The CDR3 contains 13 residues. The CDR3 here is CASSAQGNQPQHF. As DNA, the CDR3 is TGTGCCAGCAGCGCACAGGGGAATCAGCCCCAGCATTTT. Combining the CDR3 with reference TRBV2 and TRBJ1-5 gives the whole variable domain EPEVTQTPSHQVTQMGQEVILRCVPISNHLYFYWYRQILGQKVEFLVSFYNNEISEKSEIFDDQFSVERPDGSNFTLKIRSTKLEDSAMYFCASSAQGNQPQHFGDGTRLSIL.

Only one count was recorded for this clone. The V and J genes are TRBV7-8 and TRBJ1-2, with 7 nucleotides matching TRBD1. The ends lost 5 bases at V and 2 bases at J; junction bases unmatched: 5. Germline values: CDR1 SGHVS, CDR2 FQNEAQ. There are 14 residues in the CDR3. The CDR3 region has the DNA TGTGCCAGCAGCATAGACAGGGCCAACTATGGCTACACCTTC. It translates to CASSIDRANYGYTF.